Listed here are 16 T cell receptor beta chains from one sample, sequenced in a study of blood T cell repertoires in COVID-19. This table comes from immunoSEQ multiplex PCR, and its TCRdb copy is limited to in-frame clones, with some not included. This table has about 100,000 clones, roughly three quarters appearing once. Sequencing was carried out using peripheral blood. These receptors originate from a human donor in a cohort sampled during active COVID-19.

This clone has just a few counts. J is TRBJ1-2 and V is TRBV7-9; 8 positions match TRBD1. Germline V gives CDR1 SEHNR, CDR2 FQNEAQ (reference sequence). V lost 5 bases to trimming and J lost 7 bases; unmatched junction nucleotides: 15. The CDR3 totals 16 residues. The CDR3, as DNA: TGTGCCAGCAGCGCTGGGACAGGAGCACCCCTAGGTGGCTACACCTTC. Translating it yields CASSAGTGAPLGGYTF. The entire variable domain, with the rest obtained from reference TRBV7-9 and TRBJ1-2, is as follows: DTGVSQNPRHKITKRGQNVTFRCDPISEHNRLYWYRQTLGQGPEFLTYFQNEAQLEKSRLLSDRFSAERPKGSFSTLEIQRTEQGDSAMYLCASSAGTGAPLGGYTFGSGTRLTVV.

V is TRBV9 and J is TRBJ2-7, with TRBD2 matching 8 bases. From germline, CDR1 is SGDLS and CDR2 YYNGEE. Trimming cost V 5 bases and J 3 bases; bases outside gene matches: 4. This CDR3 contains 13 residues. The DNA of the CDR3 is TGTGCCAGCAGTCCAAGCGGGGGCTACGAGCAGTACTTC. Translating it yields CASSPSGGYEQYF.

CDR3 protein: CASSFGVYEQFF. The CDR3 bases are TGCGCCAGCAGCTTCGGGGTCTATGAGCAGTTCTTC. This chain joins TRBV5-1 and TRBJ2-1; D perhaps matches TRBD2 (5 bases). V was cut by 2 bases and J by 8 bases, with 8 bases left in between. From germline, CDR1 is SGHRS and CDR2 YFSETQ. This CDR3 spans 12 amino acids.

The chain combines TRBV4-2 with TRBJ1-1, with 8 bases that match TRBD1. The CDR3 length is 15 residues. V shed 3 bases and J 4 bases; nucleotides not matched to a gene: 7. Germline CDR1 is LGHNA and CDR2 is YNFKEQ. CDR3 amino acids: CASSQAGQGITEAFF. CDR3 DNA: TGTGCCAGCAGCCAGGCTGGACAGGGTATCACTGAAGCTTTCTTT.

V gene TRBV28 combines with J gene TRBJ2-1; TRBD1 might be the D (5 bases). V lost 8 bases and J 13 bases, leaving 12 bases between the germline ends. The CDR3 is 10 residues long. Germline CDR1 and CDR2: MDHEN and SYDVKM. The DNA for the CDR3 is TGTGCCAGCCCAGGGCCCGGCCAGTTCTTC. Residues: CASPGPGQFF.

The rearrangement links TRBV30 to TRBJ1-1; D call uncertain. The germline V gene has CDR1 GTSNPN and CDR2 SVGIG (reference sequence). The V end was cut by 0 bases, the J end by 11 bases, with 16 bases between. CDR3 length: 13 amino acids. CDR3 in DNA: TGTGCCTGGAGTGTAGTTCTCGGGGATCGTGCTTTCTTT. Its protein product is CAWSVVLGDRAFF.

The chain employs TRBV7-2 and TRBJ2-7, with D hard to call. The ends were cut back, 1 base at V and 0 bases at J, with 7 bases in the middle. The CDR3 spans 14 residues. Germline V gene lookup returns CDR1 SGHTA and CDR2 FQGNSA. The CDR3 here is CASSLGGNSYEQYF. CDR3 sequence (DNA): TGTGCCAGCAGCTTAGGAGGTAACTCCTACGAGCAGTACTTC.

The chain recombines TRBV6-5 with TRBJ2-3; D gene ambiguous. The CDR3 is made up of 15 amino acids. V was clipped by 10 bases and J by 0 bases, with 17 bases between them. Germline V gene sequence: CDR1 MNHEY, CDR2 SVGAGI. As DNA, the CDR3 is TGTGCCACCAAGCAGGATTATACTAGCACAGATACGCAGTATTTT. Protein: CATKQDYTSTDTQYF.

V is TRBV12-3 or TRBV12-4 and J is TRBJ1-2; D not resolved. Trimming cost V 1 base and J 2 bases, with 2 bases left between them. This CDR3 comprises 12 residues. The CDR3 reads CASSLVNYGYTF. The CDR3 DNA is TGTGCCAGCAGTTTAGTAAACTATGGCTACACCTTC.

The chain is built from TRBV12-3 or TRBV12-4 and TRBJ1-4; D perhaps matches TRBD1 (6 bases). CDR3 length: 12 residues. V shed 6 bases and J shed 8 bases, with 10 bases lying between them. The CDR3 DNA follows: TGTGCCAGCAGCCTCGACAGGGAAAAACTGTTTTTT. Its protein is CASSLDREKLFF.

This clone has a handful of counts. The gene calls are TRBV9 and TRBJ2-3; a possible D gene is TRBD2 (5 bases). This CDR3 contains 17 residues. Trimming stripped 0 bases from V and 0 bases from J, with 14 bases between. Germline CDR1 is SGDLS and CDR2 is YYNGEE. CDR3 in amino acids: CASSVEPSRGSTDTQYF. For the CDR3, the DNA is TGTGCCAGCAGCGTAGAACCCTCACGGGGTAGCACAGATACGCAGTATTTT.

The table lists this clone with a few counts. V usage is TRBV18 and J usage is TRBJ1-2, with 9 positions matching TRBD1. Germline CDR1 and CDR2: KGHSH and LQKENI. The CDR3 runs 15 residues. V gave up 5 bases and J gave up 0 bases; unmatched junction bases: 4. CDR3 bases: TGTGCCAGCTCAGAGGGACAGGGAGCTAACTATGGCTACACCTTC. Translating it yields CASSEGQGANYGYTF.

The chain couples TRBV19 to TRBJ2-7; TRBD1 matches 7 bases. The junction had 0 bases not matched to a gene; V was cut back by 1 base and J by 0 bases. Per the germline V gene, CDR1 is LNHDA and CDR2 is SQIVND (reference sequence). This CDR3 comprises 14 residues. The CDR3 is CASSIGDSSYEQYF. The CDR3 DNA reads TGTGCCAGTAGTATAGGGGACAGCTCCTACGAGCAGTACTTC.

This clone has a single count. This chain connects TRBV27 to TRBJ1-1; D may be TRBD1 (6 bases). The CDR3 is 13 amino acids. Germline values: CDR1 MNHEY, CDR2 SMNVEV (reference sequence). The V gene lost 7 bases and the J gene lost 7 bases, with 16 bases spanning the gap. CDR3 protein: CASTTPGTLEAFF. The DNA for the CDR3 is TGTGCCAGCACCACCCCTGGGACACTTGAAGCTTTCTTT.

This clone was seen a single time. The V and J genes are TRBV6-5 and TRBJ1-4; the match to TRBD1 covers 7 bases. Germline CDR1 reads MNHEY; CDR2 reads SVGAGI. V was clipped by 6 bases and J by 4 bases; unmatched bases: 8. The CDR3 spans 15 residues. CDR3 residues: CASRYRGGGNEKLFF. The CDR3 DNA is TGTGCCAGCAGATACAGGGGCGGGGGTAATGAAAAACTGTTTTTT.

The V gene is TRBV7-3, the J gene TRBJ1-1; a weak D match, TRBD1 (5 bases). V lost 5 bases and J 1 base, leaving 8 bases between the germline ends. Germline loops: CDR1 SGHTA, CDR2 FQGTGA. This CDR3 is 13 amino acids long. CDR3 bases: TGTGCCAGCAGCCCGCAGGGGAACACTGAAGCTTTCTTT. It specifies CASSPQGNTEAFF.